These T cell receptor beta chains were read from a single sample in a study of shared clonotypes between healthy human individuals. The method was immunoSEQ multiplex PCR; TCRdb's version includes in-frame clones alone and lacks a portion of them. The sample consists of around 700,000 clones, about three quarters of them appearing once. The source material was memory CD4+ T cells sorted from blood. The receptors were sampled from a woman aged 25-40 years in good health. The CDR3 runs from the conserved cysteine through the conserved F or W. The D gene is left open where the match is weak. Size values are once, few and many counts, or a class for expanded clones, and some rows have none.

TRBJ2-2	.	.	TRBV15	TGTGCCACCAGCACAGAGATACCCTACACCGGGGAGCTGTTTTTT	CATSTEIPYTGELFF
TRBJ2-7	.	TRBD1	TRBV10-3	TGTGCCATCAGGGATGGGACAGGGCGGTCCGGCGAGCAGTACTTC	CAIRDGTGRSGEQYF
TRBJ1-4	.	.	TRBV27	TGTGCCAGCAGTCCGCTAGGACAGCCAACTAATGAAAAACTGTTTTTT	CASSPLGQPTNEKLFF
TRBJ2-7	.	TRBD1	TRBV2	TGTGCCAGCAGCGAACAGGGGGTCGAGCAGTACTTC	CASSEQGVEQYF
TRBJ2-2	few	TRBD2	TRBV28	TGTGCCAGCAGTTTAACGGATGCGGGAGGTGGCACCGGGGAGCTGTTTTTT	CASSLTDAGGGTGELFF
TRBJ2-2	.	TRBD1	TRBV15	TGTGCCACCAGCAGAGGTGACAGGGGAAGTGATGGTGGGGAGCTGTTTTTT	CATSRGDRGSDGGELFF
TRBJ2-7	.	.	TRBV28	TGTGCCAGCAGTTTAGGGGGCTACGAGCAGTACTTC	CASSLGGYEQYF
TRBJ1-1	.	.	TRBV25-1	TGTGCCAGCAGTGAGCCGACAGCTACTTCGACTTTCTTT	CASSEPTATSTFF
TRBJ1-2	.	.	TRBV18	TGTGCCAGCTCACCGGGGGAGAGAGGCTACACCTTC	CASSPGERGYTF
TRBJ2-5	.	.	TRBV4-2	TGTGCCAGCAGCCAAGATCAGGGGAAAGAGACCCAGTACTTC	CASSQDQGKETQYF
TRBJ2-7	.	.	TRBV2	TGTGCCAGCATAAAGGGGGGCAGGGTTTACTTC	CASIKGGRVYF
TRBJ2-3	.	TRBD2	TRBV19	TGTGCCAGTAGTCCGGGACTAGCGGGAAACACAGATACGCAGTATTTT	CASSPGLAGNTDTQYF
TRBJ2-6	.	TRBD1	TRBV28	TGTGCCAGCAGTTTACGCACAGGGGTGAGCGCGGGCACCTCTGGGGCCAACGTCCTGACTTTC	CASSLRTGVSAGTSGANVLTF
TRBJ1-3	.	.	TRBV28	TGTGCCAGCAGCCCACCAAATGTAGGTACCTCTGGAAACACCATATATTTT	CASSPPNVGTSGNTIYF
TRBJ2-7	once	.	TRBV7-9	TGTGCCAGCAGCTTAGGTCGGGTTCCTTACGAGCAGTACTTC	CASSLGRVPYEQYF
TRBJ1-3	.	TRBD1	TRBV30	TGTGCCTGGAAGGACAGGCGAAGTGGAAACACCATATATTTT	CAWKDRRSGNTIYF
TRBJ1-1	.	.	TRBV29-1	TGCAGCGTTGCTCGGACGGACACTGAAGCTTTCTTT	CSVARTDTEAFF
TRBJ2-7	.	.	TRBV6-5	TGTGCCAGCTCCCGGCAGGGAGGCGTCTACGAGCAGTACTTC	CASSRQGGVYEQYF
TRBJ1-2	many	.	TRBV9	TGTGCCAGCAGCGTATCCGGGAACAACTATGGCTACACCTTC	CASSVSGNNYGYTF
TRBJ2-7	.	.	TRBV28	TGTGCCACCATAGAAGAGGGAAGGTACGAGCAGTACTTC	CATIEEGRYEQYF
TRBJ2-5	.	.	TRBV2	TGTGCCAGCAGTGAAGCCGGGACATTTGAGACCCAGTACTTC	CASSEAGTFETQYF
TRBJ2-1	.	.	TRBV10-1	TGCGCCAGCAGCCTGGACTTGTACAATGAGCAGTTCTTC	CASSLDLYNEQFF
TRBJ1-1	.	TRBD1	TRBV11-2	TGTGCCAGCAGCGCGCCGAGGGACAGAACTGAAGCTTTCTTT	CASSAPRDRTEAFF
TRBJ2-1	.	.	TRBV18	TGTGCCAGCTCACCCCCTCCGGGACACATGTACAATGAGCAGTTCTTC	CASSPPPGHMYNEQFF
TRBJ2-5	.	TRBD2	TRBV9	TGTGCCAGCAGCGTGGGACTAGCGGGAGTGTTTCAAGAGACCCAGTACTTC	CASSVGLAGVFQETQYF
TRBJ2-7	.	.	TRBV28	TGTGCCAGCAGTCCCTCCGGGACAAACTCCTACGAGCAGTACTTC	CASSPSGTNSYEQYF
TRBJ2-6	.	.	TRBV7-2	TGTGCCAGCAGCTCAACCGGGGGAAGCTCTGGGGCCAACGTCCTGACTTTC	CASSSTGGSSGANVLTF
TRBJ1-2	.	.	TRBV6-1	TGTGCCAGCAGTGATAATAATAACTATGGCTACACCTTC	CASSDNNNYGYTF
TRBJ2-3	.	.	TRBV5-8	TGTGCCAGCGCCAGGGGGGACAAGGGAGATACGCAGTATTTT	CASARGDKGDTQYF
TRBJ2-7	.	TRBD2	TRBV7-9	TGTGCCAGCAGCTTAAGGCTAGCGGGAATTTACGAGCAGTACTTC	CASSLRLAGIYEQYF
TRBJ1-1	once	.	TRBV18	TGTGCCAGCTCACCAGGACCCACTGAAGCTTTCTTT	CASSPGPTEAFF
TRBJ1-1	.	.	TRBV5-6	TGTGCCAGCAGCCTGGGATGGAAGGCGCCGGGCCTGGGAGCTTTCTTT	CASSLGWKAPGLGAFF
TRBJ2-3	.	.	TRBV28	TGTGCCAGCGCGAGTTGGGGCACAGATACGCAGTATTTT	CASASWGTDTQYF
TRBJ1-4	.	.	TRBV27	TGTGCCAGCAGTTGGGGGGCGACTAATGAAAAACTGTTTTTT	CASSWGATNEKLFF
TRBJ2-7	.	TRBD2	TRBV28	TGTGCCAGCAACACCCCCCCTAGCGGGACGGTCGAGCAGTACTTC	CASNTPPSGTVEQYF
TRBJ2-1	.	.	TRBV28	TGTGCCAGCAGTTCCATTATTTTCGTTAGCTCCTACAATGAGCAGTTCTTC	CASSSIIFVSSYNEQFF
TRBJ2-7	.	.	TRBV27	TGTGCCAGCAGTTTAGGATCCCTGAGCGGCAGAACCTACGAGCAGTACTTC	CASSLGSLSGRTYEQYF
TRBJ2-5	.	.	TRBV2	TGTGCCAGCAGTGACCGGGGGAGCGGGCTGGAGACCCAGTACTTC	CASSDRGSGLETQYF
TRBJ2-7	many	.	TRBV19	TGTGCCAGTAGTATTAGGGACCGATCCTACGAGCAGTACTTC	CASSIRDRSYEQYF
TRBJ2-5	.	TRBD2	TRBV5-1	TGCGCCAGCAGCCAAACTAGCGGGAGGATGGTTGGAGAGACCCAGTACTTC	CASSQTSGRMVGETQYF
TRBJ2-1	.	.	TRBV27	TGTGCCAGCAGTTTCCGGACCTACAATGAGCAGTTCTTC	CASSFRTYNEQFF
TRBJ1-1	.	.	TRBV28	TGTGCCAGCAGTTGGGGCCCTCGGCGGGTTGGAGCTTTCTTT	CASSWGPRRVGAFF
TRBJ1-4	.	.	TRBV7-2	TGTGCCAGCAGCTTATCGAGGGTAACTAATGAAAAACTGTTTTTT	CASSLSRVTNEKLFF
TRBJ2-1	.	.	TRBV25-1	TGTGCCAGCAGTGAAGTCTTTTTGGCGGATGAGCAGTTCTTC	CASSEVFLADEQFF
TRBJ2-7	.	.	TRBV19	TGTGCCAGTAGTCGAGAGTTGGGGGCCTTCGAGCAGTACTTC	CASSRELGAFEQYF
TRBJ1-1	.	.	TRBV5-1	TGCGCCAGCAGCTCCGGGACACCGAACACTGAAGCTTTCTTT	CASSSGTPNTEAFF
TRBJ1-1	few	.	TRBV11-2	TGTGCCAGCAGCCCGACAGCAGGGGACTGGTCCACTGAAGCTTTCTTT	CASSPTAGDWSTEAFF
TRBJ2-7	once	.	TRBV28	TGTGCCAGCAGTTCCAGACACCTTCTAACCCTCGGGCAGTACTTC	CASSSRHLLTLGQYF
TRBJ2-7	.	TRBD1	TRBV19	TGTGCCAGTAGTCCAGGGACAGGGGCGGGGTACGAGCAGTACTTC	CASSPGTGAGYEQYF
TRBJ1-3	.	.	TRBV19	TGTGCCAGTAGTCCCGGGACACTTTCTGGAAACACCATATATTTT	CASSPGTLSGNTIYF
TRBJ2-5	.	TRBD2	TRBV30	TGTGCCTGGAGTGGGGGACTAGGGCCAGAGACCCAGTACTTC	CAWSGGLGPETQYF
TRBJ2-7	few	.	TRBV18	TGTGCCAGCTCAAACCAAAGGGTCTACGAGCAGTACTTC	CASSNQRVYEQYF
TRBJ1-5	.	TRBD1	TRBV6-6	TGTGCCAGCAGTCACCGCATTGACAGGGATCATCAGCCCCAGCATTTT	CASSHRIDRDHQPQHF
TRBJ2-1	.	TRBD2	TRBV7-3	TGTGCCAGCAGCTTAGGTGGTAGCGGGTCTTACTACAATGAGCAGTTCTTC	CASSLGGSGSYYNEQFF
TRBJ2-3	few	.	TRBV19	TGTGCCAGTAGTCGGGGAGGAGCGGCGAATACGCAGTATTTT	CASSRGGAANTQYF
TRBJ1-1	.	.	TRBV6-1	TGTGCCACAAAGGGACCGAAGAACACTGAAGCTTTCTTT	CATKGPKNTEAFF
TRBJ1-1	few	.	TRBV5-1	TGCGCCAGCAGCTTGCCAGGGACGAACACTGAAGCTTTCTTT	CASSLPGTNTEAFF
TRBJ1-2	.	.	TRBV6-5	TGTGCCAGCAGAACAATTCAGGGTGGCTATGGCTACACCTTC	CASRTIQGGYGYTF
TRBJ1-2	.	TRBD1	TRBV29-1	TGCAGCGTTGCCGGGACAGGGGGCAGTGGCTACACCTTC	CSVAGTGGSGYTF
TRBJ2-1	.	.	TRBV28	TGTGCCAGCAGTTATAGCGGAAAATCCTACAATGAGCAGTTCTTC	CASSYSGKSYNEQFF